This T cell receptor beta chain was profiled in a study of technical replicates of blood from a few donors. This clone was observed a single time. Profiled with immunoSEQ multiplex PCR; TCRdb holds only in-frame clones, not every one. The repertoire holds more than 65,000 clones, with about 87% as singletons. Between the trimmed V and J ends, which lost 3 bases and 2 bases, there was a span of 16 bases. The CDR3 contains 16 residues. The germline gives CDR1 SGHTA, CDR2 FQGTGA. Sequencing was performed on PBMCs. The receptor was derived from a human donor in good health. Some clones in this sample may be carry-over from other donors' samples. V is TRBV7-3 and J is TRBJ1-1; D ambiguous. The CDR3 DNA reads as TGTGCCAGCAGCTTCTCCTCCGCAGGTCCTAACACTGAAGCTTTCTTT. Its protein product is CASSFSSAGPNTEAFF.